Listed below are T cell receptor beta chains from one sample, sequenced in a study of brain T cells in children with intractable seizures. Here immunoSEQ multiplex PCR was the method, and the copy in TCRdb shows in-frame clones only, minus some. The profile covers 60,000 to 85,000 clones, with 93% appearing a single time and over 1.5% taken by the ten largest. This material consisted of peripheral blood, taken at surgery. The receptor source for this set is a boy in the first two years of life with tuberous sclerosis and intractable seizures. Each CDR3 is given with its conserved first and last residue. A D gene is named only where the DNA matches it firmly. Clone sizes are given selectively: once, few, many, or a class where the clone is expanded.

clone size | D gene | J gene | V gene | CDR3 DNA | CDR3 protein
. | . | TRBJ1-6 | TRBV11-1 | TGTGCCAGCAGCTTGACAGGATATTCTTATTCACCCCTCCACTTT | CASSLTGYSYSPLHF
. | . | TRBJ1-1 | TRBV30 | TGTGCCTGGAGTGAGGAGGCTCCCACTGAAGCTTTCTTT | CAWSEEAPTEAFF
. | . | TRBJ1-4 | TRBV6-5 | TGTGCCAGCAGCCGGGAAAAACTGTTTTTT | CASSREKLFF
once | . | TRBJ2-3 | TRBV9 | TGTGCCAGCAGCGTAGGGGCTATGGGGAGCACAGATACGCAGTATTTT | CASSVGAMGSTDTQYF
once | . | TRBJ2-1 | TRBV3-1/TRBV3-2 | TGTGCCAGCAGCCAAGAGTTCTTTCATTCCTACAATGAGCAGTTCTTC | CASSQEFFHSYNEQFF
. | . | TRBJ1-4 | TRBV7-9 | TGTGCCAGCAGCTTAGGCAGAGCAACTAATGAAAAACTGTTTTTT | CASSLGRATNEKLFF
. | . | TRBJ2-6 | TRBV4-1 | TGCGCCAGCAGCCAAGATCCTCCCCCACAGGATGGGGCCAACGTCCTGACTTTC | CASSQDPPPQDGANVLTF
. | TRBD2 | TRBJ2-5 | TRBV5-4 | TGTGCCAGCAGCTTGGCGTTAGCGGGAGCAGAGACCCAGTACTTC | CASSLALAGAETQYF
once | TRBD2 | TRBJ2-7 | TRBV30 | TGTGCCTGGAGTGTAGGAACTAGCGGCTTCTACGAGCAGTACTTC | CAWSVGTSGFYEQYF
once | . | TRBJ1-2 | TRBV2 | TGTGCCAGCGGGGGGGACCTAAATGGCTACACCTTC | CASGGDLNGYTF
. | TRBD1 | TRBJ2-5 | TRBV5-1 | TGCGCCAGCAGCTTGGGGGACAGAGGAGAGACCCAGTACTTC | CASSLGDRGETQYF
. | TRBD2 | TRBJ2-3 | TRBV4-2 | TGTGCCAGCAGCCAGGGACTAGTCGGGGTCCAAGATACGCAGTATTTT | CASSQGLVGVQDTQYF
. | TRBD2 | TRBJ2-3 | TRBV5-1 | TGCGCCAGCAGCTTGACTAGCGGGAGCTCAGATACGCAGTATTTT | CASSLTSGSSDTQYF
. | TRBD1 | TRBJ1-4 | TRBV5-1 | TGCGCCAGCAGCCCAGACAGGGTGGTGACTTTCGAAAAACTGTTTTTT | CASSPDRVVTFEKLFF
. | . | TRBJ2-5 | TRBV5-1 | TGCGCCAGCAGCTTGTGGAGGGGCGAGACCCAGTACTTC | CASSLWRGETQYF
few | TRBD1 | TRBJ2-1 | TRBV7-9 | TGTGCCAGTTACAACGTCCGGGACAGGGTCGATGAGCAGTTCTTC | CASYNVRDRVDEQFF
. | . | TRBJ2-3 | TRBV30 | TGTGCCTGGGGGTACACAGATACGCAGTATTTT | CAWGYTDTQYF
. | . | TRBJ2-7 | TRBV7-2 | TGTGCCAGCAGCTGGGCGGTGGACACCTACGAGCAGTACTTC | CASSWAVDTYEQYF
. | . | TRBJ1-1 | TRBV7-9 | TGTGCCAGCAGACGGACATCGAACACTGAAGCTTTCTTT | CASRRTSNTEAFF
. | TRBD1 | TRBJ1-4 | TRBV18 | TGTGCCAGCTCACCTACCGCCTTGGGGACAGGGGGCGAAAATGAAAAACTGTTTTTT | CASSPTALGTGGENEKLFF
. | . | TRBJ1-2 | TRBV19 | TGTGCCAGTAGTATTGCAGGGTCCCACTATGGCTACACCTTC | CASSIAGSHYGYTF
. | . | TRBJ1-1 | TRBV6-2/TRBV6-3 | TGTGCCAGCAGTTACTCAGGGGAGGGGACTGAAGCTTTCTTT | CASSYSGEGTEAFF
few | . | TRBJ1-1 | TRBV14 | TGTGCCAGCAGCCCCGGGCGGTTAACTGAAGCTTTCTTT | CASSPGRLTEAFF
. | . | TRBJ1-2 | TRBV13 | TGTGCCAGCAGCTTAACCAGGGGTGAAGGCTACACCTTC | CASSLTRGEGYTF
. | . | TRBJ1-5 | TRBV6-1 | TGTGCCAGCAGTGAAACCGGGGGTAATCAGCCCCAGCATTTT | CASSETGGNQPQHF
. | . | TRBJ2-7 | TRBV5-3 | TGTGCCAGAAGCTTCTTCCGGGATACCCTTAGAGACTCTTCCGAGCAGTACTTC | CARSFFRDTLRDSSEQYF
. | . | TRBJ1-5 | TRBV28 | TGTGCCAGCAGTTTTAGGGATTGGGTTCAGCCCCAGCATTTT | CASSFRDWVQPQHF
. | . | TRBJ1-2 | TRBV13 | TGTGCCAGCAGCACCGCGACAGCCGCCTATGGCTACACCTTC | CASSTATAAYGYTF
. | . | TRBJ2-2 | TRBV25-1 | TGTGCCAGCAGTTTCCCGGGGCCTGCCACCGGGGAGCTGTTTTTT | CASSFPGPATGELFF
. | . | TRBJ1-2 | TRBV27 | TGTGCCAGCAGTTTTCTAGGGGCTAGTTACTATGGCTACACCTTC | CASSFLGASYYGYTF
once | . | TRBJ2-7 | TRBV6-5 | TGTGCCAGCAGGCAGGACAGAAGGGGGGAGCAGTACTTC | CASRQDRRGEQYF
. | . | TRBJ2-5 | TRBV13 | TGTGCCAGCAGCTTAGAGGGGGGCGAGACCCAGTACTTC | CASSLEGGETQYF
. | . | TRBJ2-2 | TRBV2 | TGTGCCAGCAGGCGGGAAATGAACACCGGGGAGCTGTTTTTT | CASRREMNTGELFF
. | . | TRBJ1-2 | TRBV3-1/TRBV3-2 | TGTGCCAGCAGCCAAGGAGGAGGGATCGGCTATGGCTACACCTTC | CASSQGGGIGYGYTF
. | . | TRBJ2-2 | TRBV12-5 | TGTGCTAGTGGTCCCTTCGACACGAACACCGGGGAGCTGTTTTTT | CASGPFDTNTGELFF
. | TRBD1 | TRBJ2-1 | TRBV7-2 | TGTGCCAGCAGATTCCCACCGGGACAGCTAGACAATGAGCAGTTCTTC | CASRFPPGQLDNEQFF
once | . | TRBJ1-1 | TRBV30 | TGTGCCTGGAGCGAGTGGGGCGGGAACACTGAAGCTTTCTTT | CAWSEWGGNTEAFF
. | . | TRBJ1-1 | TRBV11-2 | TGTGCCAGCAGCTTCTCCGGACAGCTGAACACTGAAGCTTTCTTT | CASSFSGQLNTEAFF
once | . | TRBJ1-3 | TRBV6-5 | TGTGCCAGCAGGGACGGAGGCTCTGGAAACACCATATATTTT | CASRDGGSGNTIYF
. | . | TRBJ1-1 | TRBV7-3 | TGTGCCAGCAGCTTAAGTCCCACTACTGAAGCTTTCTTT | CASSLSPTTEAFF
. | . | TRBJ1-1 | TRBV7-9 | TGTGCCAGCAGCTTGCAAGGGAGGCCTCACACTGAAGCTTTCTTT | CASSLQGRPHTEAFF
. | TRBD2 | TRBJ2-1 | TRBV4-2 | TGTGCCAGCAGCCAAGAGGGCGGGAGCTCCTACAATGAGCAGTTCTTC | CASSQEGGSSYNEQFF
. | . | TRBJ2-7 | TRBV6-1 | TGTGCCAGCAGTGAGTACGAGCAGTACTTC | CASSEYEQYF
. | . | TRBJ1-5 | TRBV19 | TGTGCCAGTAGTATCCGGCACAGTAGCAATCAGCCCCAGCATTTT | CASSIRHSSNQPQHF
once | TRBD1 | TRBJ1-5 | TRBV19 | TGTGCCAGTAGTATGACGGTGACAGGGTTTAATCAGCCCCAGCATTTT | CASSMTVTGFNQPQHF
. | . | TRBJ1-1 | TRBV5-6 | TGTGCCAGCAGCTTCCTGAACACTGAAGCTTTCTTT | CASSFLNTEAFF
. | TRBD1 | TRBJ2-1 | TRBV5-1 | TGCGCCAGCAGCTTGGGACACCCAGGGGGTAGGTCCTACAATGAGCAGTTCTTC | CASSLGHPGGRSYNEQFF
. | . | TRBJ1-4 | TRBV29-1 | TGCAGCGCCTCCTCACTTTCTAATGAAAAACTGTTTTTT | CSASSLSNEKLFF
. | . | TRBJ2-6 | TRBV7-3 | TGTGCCAGCAGCCGTGACCGACCCAAAATGTCCGGGGCCAACGTCCTGACTTTC | CASSRDRPKMSGANVLTF
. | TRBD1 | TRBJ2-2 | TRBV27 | TGTGCCAGCAGTCCAACAGGGGGAGCGACCGGGGAGCTGTTTTTT | CASSPTGGATGELFF
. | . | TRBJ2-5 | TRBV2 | TGTGCCAGCAGCTCTCCTGCGTCAGAGGGTAGGGAGACCCAGTACTTC | CASSSPASEGRETQYF
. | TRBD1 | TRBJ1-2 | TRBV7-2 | TGTGCCAGCAGCCCAGTGACAGGGGCTAACTATGGCTACACCTTC | CASSPVTGANYGYTF
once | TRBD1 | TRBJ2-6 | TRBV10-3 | TGTGCCATCAGTGCGGCAGGGGGCCTTTCTGGGGCCAACGTCCTGACTTTC | CAISAAGGLSGANVLTF
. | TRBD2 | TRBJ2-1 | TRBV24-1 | TGTGCCACCAGTGATTTCCCGGGACTAGCGGGGGTCTACAATGAGCAGTTCTTC | CATSDFPGLAGVYNEQFF
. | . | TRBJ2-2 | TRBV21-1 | TGTGCCAGCAGCAGAGCCTCAGGGCTAGGGAGCACCGGGGAGCTGTTTTTT | CASSRASGLGSTGELFF
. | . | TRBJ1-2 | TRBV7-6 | TGTGCCAGCAGCTTACTGCCCGAGGGCTATGGCTACACCTTC | CASSLLPEGYGYTF
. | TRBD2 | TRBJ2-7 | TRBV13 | TGTGCCAGCAGCTCGGGACTAGCGGGAGCGCCCTACGAGCAGTACTTC | CASSSGLAGAPYEQYF